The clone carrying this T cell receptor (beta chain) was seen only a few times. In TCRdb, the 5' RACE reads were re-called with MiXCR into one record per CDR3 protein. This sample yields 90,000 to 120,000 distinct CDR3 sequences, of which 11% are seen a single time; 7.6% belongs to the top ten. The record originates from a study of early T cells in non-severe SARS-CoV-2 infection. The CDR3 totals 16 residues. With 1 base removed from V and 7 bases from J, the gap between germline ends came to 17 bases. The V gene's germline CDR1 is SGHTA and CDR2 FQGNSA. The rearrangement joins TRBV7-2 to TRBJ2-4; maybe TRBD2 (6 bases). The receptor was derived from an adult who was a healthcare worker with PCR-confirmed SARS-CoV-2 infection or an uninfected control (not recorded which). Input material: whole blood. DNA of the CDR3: TGTGCCAGCAGCTTAGAGGGTACGGGGAGCGGGAACATTCAGTACTTC. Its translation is CASSLEGTGSGNIQYF.